What follows is one T cell receptor beta chain and its context. Sequencing of TCR beta drew on CD8+ and CD4+ T cells from blood. Healthy donors matched for age and sex were used as controls. TEMRA cells underwent FACS enrichment and CD8+ and CD4+ T cells underwent negative isolation. The CDR3 loop spans 17 amino acids. Trimming took off 0 bases at V and 3 bases at J, with 19 bases between the two ends. Per germline, CDR1 SGHDT and CDR2 YYEEEE. The data belong to a study of CD8 T cells in Susac syndrome. With random hexamers, 0.5 to 1 ug RNA was reverse transcribed. The TCR beta CDR3 was amplified by immunoSEQ multiplex PCR across 54 Vbeta, 13 Jbeta. From the immunoSEQ multiplex PCR reads, TCRdb called clonotypes with MiXCR, one entry per CDR3 protein. The data hold about 120,000 distinct CDR3 sequences, with less than 95% observed a single time.

The source material was CD8+ T cells from PBMCs. This sequence was found in a human donor in good health. The genes are TRBV5-6 and TRBJ2-7; weak D call: TRBD2 (6 bases). The CDR3 spells CASSLGEGLDYIYEQYF. In DNA, the CDR3 is TGTGCCAGCAGCTTGGGTGAGGGACTCGATTATATCTACGAGCAGTACTTC.